This paragraph covers one TCR beta chain sequence. The clone's antigen remains unknown. Within one base of it there is no much larger clone, and no base qualities were kept. TCRbeta CDR3 regions were amplified from genomic DNA using the immunoSEQ Assay, a bias-controlled multiplex PCR. From the authors' description of their analysis: Nucleated cell counts per sample were estimated from amplification of reference gene primers within the assay. To quantify the absolute abundance of each unique TCRbeta CDR3 rearrangement, sequence reads were collapsed and filtered. For each sample, productive Simpson clonality was calculated as the square root of Simpson's diversity index over productive rearrangements. The clones in this table, taken by TCRdb from immuneACCESS, are in-frame only. Not every clone is retained; where verified, under half of the shortfall comes from an unresolved V gene, and the cause of the rest is unknown. V and J calls plus clone size are reproduced from that table; the DNA served to infer D and trimming. This sample gives 100,000 to 150,000 clones in total; roughly 82% of them show up just once. About 5.4% of the sample lies in the top ten.

Collaborating institutions collected whole blood in K2EDTA tubes following their own protocols. For TCRbeta analysis, collaborators shipped samples in one of three forms: frozen whole blood, isolated PBMCs, or DNA extracted from either of those sample types. The data stem from a study of blood T cell repertoires in COVID-19 (dated by TCRdb to 2020 to 2021). For context, the study as a whole: Samples from collaborators originated in the United States, Italy and Spain and spanned both the acute and convalescent phases of COVID-19. The dataset comprised deeply sampled blood TCRbeta repertoires from subjects exposed to, actively infected with, or recovered from COVID-19. Nearly every sample came with metadata listing a de-identified subject ID, COVID-19 status, age in years and sex. Samples were obtained from the ongoing ImmuneRACE study (first 160 participants) and from 1,254 subjects provided by 6 global collaborators. The material from the prospective study consisted of cDNA or gDNA derived from T cells, B-cell-depleted T cells, or PBMCs. The repertoires were released in a freely available public database meant as a resource for research on the immune response to SARS-CoV-2. Where HLA class I and class II types were available, the types were taken from metadata supplied by the sample provider, not from assay-based typing. Study-wide findings and limitations: The quantity of clinical and demographic metadata differed by source and by participant and was supplied without curation.

This TCR was sampled from a human donor in a cohort sampled during active COVID-19. The specimen was peripheral blood.

Here the CDR3 is given as CASSQTNRPGANVLTF. The DNA sequence is as follows: TGTGCCAGCAGTCAGACAAACCGCCCTGGGGCCAACGTCCTGACTTTC. The rearrangement joined TRBV11-2 to TRBJ2-6; no D gene is confidently identified. CDR1 and CDR2, per the germline V gene, are SGHAT and FQNNGV. There are 16 amino acids in the CDR3, from cysteine to phenylalanine inclusive. Just the 48-base CDR3 DNA is kept, in frame starting at base 1. V is pared back by 6 bases and J by 2 bases, with 14 bases lying between the germline termini.